The 23 T cell receptor beta chains in this list originate from one sample, sequenced in a study of cytomegalovirus exposure and HLA in healthy donors. The PCR ran on 60 Vbeta and 13 Jbeta primers. Repertoires were generated with immunoSEQ multiplex PCR, while TCRdb's copy carries only in-frame clones and drops some. The data contain 150,000 to 200,000 clones, more than 80% of them singletons. Sequencing was performed on PBMCs. Receptors were obtained from a boy aged 5-17 years in good health and CMV-seronegative.

This clone was picked up a small number of times. This chain links TRBV5-1 with TRBJ1-1, with unresolved D. V was clipped by 0 bases and J by 4 bases, with 10 bases between them. This CDR3 region has 14 residues. Per germline, CDR1 SGHRS and CDR2 YFSETQ. This chain's CDR3 is CASSLAGRATEAFF. CDR3 DNA sequence: TGCGCCAGCAGCTTGGCCGGGAGGGCCACTGAAGCTTTCTTT.

The V gene is TRBV11-3, the J gene TRBJ2-3, with 9 bases matching TRBD2. Germline V gives CDR1 SGHNT, CDR2 YENEEA. This CDR3 spans 16 amino acids. Trimming cost V 5 bases and J 2 bases; bases outside gene matches: 8. This CDR3 reads CASSSRRGGFTDTQYF. As DNA, the CDR3 is TGTGCCAGCAGCAGCAGGCGGGGGGGTTTCACAGATACGCAGTATTTT.

The rearrangement uses TRBV7-3 and TRBJ1-2; D call uncertain. The CDR3 totals 13 residues. Germline V CDR1 and CDR2: SGHTA, FQGTGA. Trimming stripped 2 bases from V and 2 bases from J, with 6 bases between. CDR3 sequence: CASSLDGNYGYTF. The DNA of the CDR3 is TGTGCCAGCAGCTTAGACGGGAACTATGGCTACACCTTC.

The rearrangement links TRBV7-9 to TRBJ2-5; 11 bases are a match to TRBD2. Germline trimming cut 3 bases from V and 1 base from J; bases unmatched to any gene: 1. Germline CDR1 and CDR2: SEHNR and FQNEAQ (reference sequence). The CDR3 covers 15 residues. Here the CDR3 DNA reads TGTGCCAGCAGCTTTACTAGCGGGGGCCAAGAGACCCAGTACTTC. As protein: CASSFTSGGQETQYF. The whole variable domain, remainder taken from reference TRBV7-9 and TRBJ2-5, is DTGVSQNPRHKITKRGQNVTFRCDPISEHNRLYWYRQTLGQGPEFLTYFQNEAQLEKSRLLSDRFSAERPKGSFSTLEIQRTEQGDSAMYLCASSFTSGGQETQYFGPGTRLLVL.

This chain joins TRBV6-4 and TRBJ2-3; D is perhaps TRBD1 (6 bases). There are 16 residues in the CDR3. V shed 3 bases and J shed 1 base, with 14 bases lying between them. Germline V gene data show CDR1 as MRHNA and CDR2 as SNTAGT. The CDR3 DNA is TGTGCCAGCAGTGAAATAGGGGGTGATGGCACAGATACGCAGTATTTT. This translates into CASSEIGGDGTDTQYF.

This sequence joins TRBV5-4 and TRBJ2-6; 9 bases fit TRBD1. The trim removed 2 bases at V and 0 bases at J, leaving 6 bases unmatched. The CDR3 runs 18 residues. CDR1 is SGHNT, CDR2 YYREEE, per germline (reference sequence). This CDR3 reads CASSLPGQGPSGANVLTF. As DNA, the CDR3 is TGTGCCAGCAGCTTACCGGGACAGGGACCCTCTGGGGCCAACGTCCTGACTTTC.

This chain joins TRBV29-1 and TRBJ1-1; TRBD1 might be the D (6 bases). Germline loops: CDR1 SQVTM, CDR2 ANQGSEA. The V end was cut by 6 bases, the J end by 4 bases, with 18 bases between. CDR3 size: 14 residues. CDR3 sequence (DNA): TGCAGCGTCCGAAAACAGGGATCCGGCACTGAAGCTTTCTTT. It is translated as CSVRKQGSGTEAFF.

This clone was detected only once. This chain uses TRBV5-1 with TRBJ2-3; D possibly corresponds to TRBD1 (7 bases). The CDR3 is 16 amino acids. Germline values: CDR1 SGHRS, CDR2 YFSETQ. Trimming removed 2 bases from V and 7 bases from J, with 20 bases in between. The CDR3 region is CASSFTEGQLPNTQYF. CDR3 bases: TGCGCCAGCAGCTTCACGGAGGGACAGCTACCTAATACGCAGTATTTT.

V gene TRBV19 combines with J gene TRBJ1-1, with D maybe TRBD1 (5 bases). CDR1 and CDR2 (germline): LNHDA, SQIVND (reference sequence). The CDR3 runs 13 residues. The V and J ends lost 2 bases and 3 bases respectively, with 7 bases between them. CDR3 sequence reads: CASSISRDTEAFF. The CDR3 DNA reads as TGTGCCAGTAGTATAAGCAGGGACACTGAAGCTTTCTTT.

The chain couples TRBV6-5 to TRBJ1-5; 8 nucleotides agree with TRBD1. Germline trimming cut 4 bases from V and 4 bases from J; bases unmatched to any gene: 9. The length of the CDR3 is 16 residues. In germline, CDR1 is MNHEY, CDR2 SVGAGI. CDR3 DNA sequence: TGTGCCAGCAGTTCGCAGGGGGCAAAAGGGAATCAGCCCCAGCATTTT. Translated, it gives CASSSQGAKGNQPQHF.

Here the CDR3 DNA reads TGTGCCAGCAGCGCGTGGGACAGGCTGACTGATGAGCAGTTCTTC. This gives the protein CASSAWDRLTDEQFF. The chain employs TRBV9 and TRBJ2-1; 8 bases map to TRBD1. Germline CDR1 is SGDLS and CDR2 is YYNGEE. V gave up 3 bases and J gave up 8 bases; unmatched junction bases: 10. The CDR3 totals 15 residues.

V is TRBV6-6 and J is TRBJ2-7; 13 nucleotides agree with TRBD2. Germline V CDR1 and CDR2: MNHNY, SVGAGI (reference sequence). The ends lost 5 bases at V and 7 bases at J; junction bases unmatched: 8. The CDR3 has 15 residues. DNA of the CDR3: TGTGCCAGCAGTCCACGACTAGCGGGGGGTAGTGAGCAGTACTTC. Amino acid sequence: CASSPRLAGGSEQYF.

For the CDR3, the DNA is TGTGCCAGCAGCTTAGGAGAGGGGGCGGCTGAAGCTTTCTTT. Its translation: CASSLGEGAAEAFF. This chain joins TRBV7-2 and TRBJ1-1; 7 nucleotides line up with TRBD1. CDR3 length: 14 residues. Germline V gene data show CDR1 as SGHTA and CDR2 as FQGNSA. With 1 base clipped from V and 6 bases from J, the junction kept 5 bases outside the gene matches.

This clone was observed a handful of times. The V call is TRBV4-1, the J call TRBJ1-1; TRBD1 might be the D (5 bases). Trimming took 3 bases from V and 11 from J, leaving 19 bases between them. This CDR3 comprises 14 residues. CDR1 and CDR2 (germline): MGHRA, YSYEKL. The CDR3 bases are TGCGCCAGCAGCCATCCGGGACTCCAACCGTATGCTTTCTTT. The encoded protein is CASSHPGLQPYAFF.

This chain connects TRBV19 to TRBJ1-5; possible D gene TRBD1, 5 bases. Germline V gene lookup returns CDR1 LNHDA and CDR2 SQIVND (reference sequence). There are 15 residues in the CDR3. Deletions cut 4 bases from V and 5 bases from J, with 15 bases between. The CDR3 reads CASSTRDVRYQPQHF. CDR3 in DNA: TGTGCCAGTAGTACGCGGGACGTACGATATCAGCCCCAGCATTTT.

This clone was seen a single time. The gene calls are TRBV5-1 and TRBJ2-5; TRBD1 is a possible D gene (6 bases). Trimming pared 3 bases from V and 1 base from J, leaving 13 bases between. Per germline, CDR1 SGHRS and CDR2 YFSETQ. The CDR3 runs to 15 residues. The CDR3 spells CASSSLGAVQETQYF. The CDR3 DNA follows: TGCGCCAGCAGCTCCCTGGGGGCGGTCCAAGAGACCCAGTACTTC.

This clone has only a few counts. The chain carries TRBV5-4 and TRBJ2-1, with 15 bases fitting TRBD2. Germline CDR1 and CDR2: SGHNT and YYREEE (reference sequence). The junction had 2 bases not matched to a gene; V was cut back by 0 bases and J by 4 bases. The CDR3 has 17 amino acids. CDR3: CASSLGGTSGGYNEQFF. The CDR3, as DNA: TGTGCCAGCAGCTTGGGAGGGACTAGCGGGGGGTACAATGAGCAGTTCTTC. Complete variable domain (other parts from reference TRBV5-4 and TRBJ2-1): ETGVTQSPTHLIKTRGQQVTLRCSSQSGHNTVSWYQQALGQGPQFIFQYYREEENGRGNFPPRFSGLQFPNYSSELNVNALELDDSALYLCASSLGGTSGGYNEQFFGPGTRLTVL.

V gene TRBV30 combines with J gene TRBJ1-2; D unclear. The germline V gene has CDR1 GTSNPN and CDR2 SVGIG (reference sequence). The CDR3 is 15 residues long. Trimming removed 1 base at V and 4 bases at J, with 16 bases between. The CDR3 nucleotides read TGTGCCTGGAGTGCGGAACCGACGGAGATCTATGGCTACACCTTC. It specifies CAWSAEPTEIYGYTF.

The chain joins TRBV27 to TRBJ1-6; 8 nucleotides agree with TRBD1. In germline, CDR1 is MNHEY, CDR2 SMNVEV (reference sequence). With 5 bases clipped from V and 7 bases from J, the junction kept 10 bases outside the gene matches. The CDR3 runs to 16 residues. This CDR3 is CASSRSTGVPNSPLHF. CDR3 sequence (DNA): TGTGCCAGCAGTCGATCGACAGGGGTTCCAAATTCACCCCTCCACTTT.

Only a few counts were recorded for this clone. V usage is TRBV9 and J usage is TRBJ2-3; D unclear. The length of the CDR3 is 15 residues. Per the germline V gene, CDR1 is SGDLS and CDR2 is YYNGEE. Trimming cost V 0 bases and J 0 bases, with 8 bases left between them. CDR3 DNA: TGTGCCAGCAGCGTAGGGGCTACTAGCACAGATACGCAGTATTTT. Its translation is CASSVGATSTDTQYF. Together with reference TRBV9 and TRBJ2-3, the CDR3 gives the full variable domain: DSGVTQTPKHLITATGQRVTLRCSPRSGDLSVYWYQQSLDQGLQFLIQYYNGEERAKGNILERFSAQQFPDLHSELNLSSLELGDSALYFCASSVGATSTDTQYFGPGTRLTVL.

This clone is a singleton in its sample. The CDR3 is CASSGDYGYTF. Written as DNA, the CDR3 is TGCGCCAGCAGCGGAGACTATGGCTACACCTTC. The V call is TRBV5-1, the J call TRBJ1-2; D remains ambiguous. The CDR3 loop spans 11 amino acids. The germline gives CDR1 SGHRS, CDR2 YFSETQ. Between the trimmed V and J ends, which lost 4 bases and 3 bases, there was a span of 4 bases.

This sequence joins TRBV19 and TRBJ2-1; D call uncertain. The CDR3 runs 13 residues. Germline lookup yields CDR1 LNHDA and CDR2 SQIVND (reference sequence). The germline V and J ends were trimmed by 6 bases and 6 bases, with 12 bases remaining between them. In DNA form, the CDR3 reads TGTGCCAGTAGCCCCTCCCGGTTCAATGAGCAGTTCTTC. Residues: CASSPSRFNEQFF.

The genes are TRBV2 and TRBJ2-2, with TRBD1 as a possible D gene (5 bases). CDR3 length equals 13 residues. Germline CDR1 is SNHLY and CDR2 is FYNNEI. V was clipped by 6 bases and J by 6 bases, with 11 bases between them. CDR3 DNA sequence: TGTGCCAGCAGATTTCAGGGTTCCGGGGAGCTGTTTTTT. Its protein is CASRFQGSGELFF. Full variable domain (missing parts from reference TRBV2 and TRBJ2-2): EPEVTQTPSHQVTQMGQEVILRCVPISNHLYFYWYRQILGQKVEFLVSFYNNEISEKSEIFDDQFSVERPDGSNFTLKIRSTKLEDSAMYFCASRFQGSGELFFGEGSRLTVL.